Below are 23 T cell receptor beta chains sequenced from a single sample in a study of blood T cells in healthy people across ages. Together with a sample-barcoded 5' primer, a J-beta primer mix was included in a second PCR lasting 7 to 11 cycles. A single record per CDR3 protein comes from TCRdb applying MiXCR to the 5' RACE reads. The sample records under 2 million distinct CDR3 sequences, 34% being singletons. Sequencing used blood. Source of these receptors: a woman in her thirties in good health.

In this sample, this clonotype turned up a few times. A read error may explain this, as a much larger clone is one base away. CDR3 protein: CAGSRPRGFYEQYF. The CDR3 coding sequence is TGTGCCGGCAGCCGACCGAGAGGTTTCTACGAGCAGTACTTC. The chain joins TRBV12-3 or TRBV12-4 to TRBJ2-7; D is uncertain. This CDR3 region has 14 residues.

The chain is built from TRBV6-2 or TRBV6-3 and TRBJ2-5; 7 bases map to TRBD2. The CDR3 runs to 14 residues. After removal of 5 bases from V and 4 bases from J, the junction contained 7 bases not matched to a gene. CDR1 MNHEY and CDR2 SVGEGT come from the germline V gene. The CDR3 bases are TGTGCCAGCAGTCGTAACCCGGGGGGAGAGACCCAGTACTTC. Translated: CASSRNPGGETQYF.

This clonotype was detected only once. The chain couples TRBV12-3 or TRBV12-4 to TRBJ2-2; D call uncertain. The CDR3 length is 14 residues. V lost 6 bases to trimming and J lost 3 bases, with 11 bases between them. The CDR3 is CASRLTGYTGELFF. CDR3 bases: TGTGCCAGCAGGCTGACTGGCTACACCGGGGAGCTGTTTTTT.

The table lists this clonotype with many counts. V is TRBV20-1 and J is TRBJ2-5; 13 nucleotides align to TRBD2. Germline CDR1 is DFQATT and CDR2 is SNEGSKA (reference sequence). The CDR3 consists of 13 residues. Losses at the gene ends were 6 bases for V and 11 bases for J; bases not matched to a gene: 9. The CDR3 nucleotides read TGCAGTGCCCCGGGACTAGCGGGGCCATCGCAGTACTTC. This gives the protein CSAPGLAGPSQYF.

This clonotype was counted ten times or more. The chain carries TRBV7-3 and TRBJ2-3; D could derive from TRBD1 or TRBD2 (6 bases each). CDR1 is SGHTA, CDR2 FQGTGA, per germline. Between the trimmed V and J ends, which lost 2 bases and 1 base, there was a span of 10 bases. The CDR3 runs to 15 residues. This CDR3 reads CASSLEGGGTDTQYF. DNA of the CDR3: TGTGCCAGCAGCTTAGAGGGGGGCGGCACAGATACGCAGTATTTT.

V is TRBV27 and J is TRBJ2-3, with 8 bases aligning to TRBD1. Germline V gene lookup returns CDR1 MNHEY and CDR2 SMNVEV (reference sequence). The CDR3 spans 16 residues. The ends lost 5 bases at V and 7 bases at J; junction bases unmatched: 14. CDR3 sequence reads: CASSPGQGRGTNTQYF. CDR3 nucleotide sequence: TGTGCCAGCAGTCCCGGACAGGGAAGAGGGACAAATACGCAGTATTTT.

This chain links TRBV12-3 or TRBV12-4 with TRBJ2-5, with 10 bases matching TRBD1. The CDR3 is 15 amino acids. The J segment lost 6 bases and the V segment lost 4 bases, leaving 8 bases of the junction unmatched. The CDR3 DNA reads as TGTGCCAGCAGTTCGGACAGGGGGAGGCCGAAGACCCAGTACTTC. Translated, it gives CASSSDRGRPKTQYF.

Note on this clonotype: One end of the junction fails to match germline, which may point to a read error. J is TRBJ2-7 and V is TRBV6-6; D is possibly TRBD2 (5 bases). The length of the CDR3 is 13 residues. The germline V gene encodes CDR1 MNHNY and CDR2 SVGAGI (reference sequence). In DNA, the CDR3 is TGTGCCGGCAGTCCCTCGGGGACCTACGAGCAGTACTTC. The encoded protein is CAGSPSGTYEQYF.

This clonotype was seen at least ten times. The V gene is TRBV6-6, the J gene TRBJ1-2; D remains ambiguous. V lost 2 bases and J 0 bases, leaving 10 bases between the germline ends. CDR3 length: 15 residues. Germline values: CDR1 MNHNY, CDR2 SVGAGI (reference sequence). CDR3 sequence: CASSYSDFPNYGYTF. For the CDR3, the DNA is TGTGCCAGCAGTTACAGCGACTTCCCTAACTATGGCTACACCTTC.

Turning to this clonotype: The junction differs from germline at one of its ends, possibly a read error. V usage is TRBV9 and J usage is TRBJ1-2; D gene ambiguous. Germline-derived CDR1 and CDR2 are SGDLS and YYNGEE. The CDR3 sequence is 13 residues long. CDR3 protein: CASSNGSSYGHTF. The DNA of the CDR3 is TGTGCCAGCAGCAACGGATCCTCCTATGGCCACACCTTC. The full variable domain, in which reference TRBV9 and TRBJ1-2 provide the parts outside the CDR3, is DSGVTQTPKHLITATGQRVTLRCSPRSGDLSVYWYQQSLDQGLQFLIQYYNGEERAKGNILERFSAQQFPDLHSELNLSSLELGDSALYFCASSNGSSYGHTFGSGTRLTVV.

This clonotype was detected once. The rearrangement uses TRBV18 and TRBJ1-2, with 9 bases matching TRBD1. The ends lost 3 bases at V and 3 bases at J; junction bases unmatched: 8. Germline assignment: CDR1 KGHSH and CDR2 LQKENI. This CDR3 is built from 16 residues. Here the CDR3 reads CASSPPGQGSYYGYTF. As DNA, the CDR3 is TGTGCCAGCTCACCCCCGGGACAGGGAAGTTACTATGGCTACACCTTC.

This chain's CDR3 is CAWSTDTQYF. The CDR3 region has the DNA TGTGCCTGGAGCACAGATACGCAGTATTTT. This chain uses TRBV30 with TRBJ2-3, with D hard to call. The germline V gene has CDR1 GTSNPN and CDR2 SVGIG (reference sequence). The germline V and J ends were trimmed by 3 bases and 2 bases, with 0 bases remaining between them. The length of the CDR3 is 10 residues.

This clonotype was observed many times. The V gene is TRBV6-1, the J gene TRBJ2-7; 8 bases fit TRBD1. This CDR3 region has 15 residues. Unmatched junction bases numbered 7, after V lost 4 bases and J lost 2 bases. Germline V lookup: CDR1 MNHNS, CDR2 SASEGT. CDR3 coding DNA: TGTGCCAGCAGTGCCCTGGGGACAGGAGCCTACGAGCAGTACTTC. Residues: CASSALGTGAYEQYF.

This clonotype came up a few times. The rearrangement links TRBV5-6 to TRBJ2-7; TRBD2 aligns across 14 bases. Losses at the gene ends were 4 bases for V and 8 bases for J; bases not matched to a gene: 17. Germline CDR1 reads SGHDT; CDR2 reads YYEEEE. This CDR3 contains 18 residues. CDR3 loop: CASSPGTSGGLKKYKQYF. CDR3 sequence (DNA): TGTGCCAGCAGCCCAGGGACTAGCGGGGGCCTAAAAAAATACAAGCAGTACTTC.

The rearrangement joins TRBV20-1 to TRBJ2-4; D perhaps matches TRBD2 (5 bases). Trimming cost V 4 bases and J 13 bases, with 20 bases left between them. From germline, CDR1 is DFQATT and CDR2 SNEGSKA (reference sequence). The CDR3 is 13 residues long. CDR3: CSAISGIPYVQYF. In DNA form, the CDR3 reads TGCAGTGCTATTTCCGGGATCCCCTACGTGCAGTACTTC.

This clonotype was detected ten times or more. The chain combines TRBV5-1 with TRBJ2-7; D tentatively reads TRBD1 or TRBD2 (5 bases each). This CDR3 region has 13 residues. V lost 1 base, J lost 5 bases, and 10 bases lay in between. The V gene's germline CDR1 is SGHRS and CDR2 YFSETQ. This CDR3 reads CASSLRGMDEQYF. CDR3 nucleotides: TGCGCCAGCAGCTTGCGGGGCATGGACGAGCAGTACTTC.

This rearrangement joins TRBV20-1 to TRBJ2-7; no reliable D call. Deletions cut 3 bases from V and 0 bases from J, with 12 bases between. The germline V gene has CDR1 DFQATT and CDR2 SNEGSKA (reference sequence). The CDR3 is 14 amino acids. DNA of the CDR3: TGCAGTGCTAGTTCCCAGGTCCGCTCCTACGAGCAGTACTTC. Residues: CSASSQVRSYEQYF.

This clonotype was detected once. One junction end disagrees with the germline gene, perhaps due to a read error. V and J are TRBV12-3 or TRBV12-4 and TRBJ1-2, with a tentative D call TRBD1 (6 bases). CDR3 length equals 15 residues. CDR3 DNA: TGTGCCGGCAGTTTAGTACAGGGACCCCCCAAAGGCTACACCTTC. Amino acids: CAGSLVQGPPKGYTF.

The table lists this clonotype with many counts. The V gene is TRBV29-1, the J gene TRBJ2-1; a possible D gene is TRBD2 (6 bases). The length of the CDR3 is 14 residues. Trimming shortened V by 7 bases and J by 4 bases, and 17 bases separated the two germline ends. Germline V gives CDR1 SQVTM, CDR2 ANQGSEA. In DNA form, the CDR3 reads TGCAGCGCCCGGGACTCGTCGATATACAATGAGCAGTTCTTC. Protein sequence: CSARDSSIYNEQFF.

V is TRBV21-1 and J is TRBJ1-6; the D call TRBD1 from the table was never checked on the DNA. TRBV21-1 is described as a pseudogene. The CDR3 is 15 residues long. CDR3 nucleotide sequence: TGTGCCAGCAGCAGGGACGGGACCTATAATTCACCCCTCCACTTT. It codes for CASSRDGTYNSPLHF.

The chain employs TRBV27 and TRBJ2-1; weak D call: TRBD1 (6 bases). Germline loops: CDR1 MNHEY, CDR2 SMNVEV (reference sequence). V was cut by 4 bases and J by 4 bases, with 20 bases left in between. This CDR3 is 17 amino acids long. DNA for the CDR3: TGTGCCAGCAGTTCATTTGTGGGGGCGCGACATTACAATGAGCAGTTCTTC. Amino acid sequence: CASSSFVGARHYNEQFF.

The table lists this clonotype with a count of one. The rearrangement joins TRBV7-9 to TRBJ2-3; either TRBD1 or TRBD2 may fit D (5 bases each). Per the germline V gene, CDR1 is SEHNR and CDR2 is FQNEAQ (reference sequence). Trimming took off 4 bases at V and 0 bases at J, with 14 bases between the two ends. There are 16 residues in the CDR3. The CDR3 reads CASSSYSWGSTDTQYF. In nucleotides, the CDR3 is TGTGCCAGCAGCTCCTATAGCTGGGGGAGCACAGATACGCAGTATTTT.

On this clonotype: At one end, the junction sequence differs from germline, possibly due to a read error. The chain combines TRBV20-1 with TRBJ1-2; D call uncertain. The germline V gene has CDR1 DFQATT and CDR2 SNEGSKA (reference sequence). This CDR3 has 15 amino acids. The CDR3 loop is CSAAVGYLANYGYTF. For the CDR3, the DNA is TGCAGTGCTGCCGTAGGGTACCTAGCTAACTATGGTTACACCTTC.